Listed here are 7 T cell receptor beta chains from one sample, sequenced in a study of monozygotic twins with inflammatory bowel disease. Using the 5' RACE reads, TCRdb records one entry per CDR3 protein without DNA. The table lists roughly 120,000 distinct CDR3 sequences. The sample taken for sequencing was blood. These receptors were obtained from a human donor with ulcerative colitis or Crohn's disease, or a healthy co-twin of an affected twin (not recorded which).

The chain recombines TRBV9 with TRBJ2-2; TCRdb selects TRBD1, and the lack of DNA leaves this call unchecked. This CDR3 region has 15 residues. Per the germline V gene, CDR1 is SGDLS and CDR2 is YYNGEE. The CDR3 sequence: CASSPTDRATGELFF.

V and J are TRBV12-5 and TRBJ2-1; there is no DNA to check the TCRdb D call of TRBD1. The CDR3 covers 15 residues. Germline CDR1 and CDR2: LGHNT and FRNRAP. CDR3 loop: CASVRGGTAYNEQFF.

The J gene is TRBJ2-1, the V gene TRBV7-8; TCRdb lists TRBD2, though no DNA is available to test this call. Per the germline V gene, CDR1 is SGHVS and CDR2 is FQNEAQ. The CDR3 extends over 17 amino acids. This CDR3 reads CASSSRTSGGVGNEQFF.

The J gene is TRBJ2-3, the V gene TRBV10-3; as DNA is missing, the TRBD1 call by TCRdb cannot be tested. Germline CDR1 and CDR2: ENHRY and SYGVKD. The CDR3 covers 14 residues. The CDR3 is CAISSRGSTDTQYF.

The chain uses TRBV4-2 and TRBJ1-3; the D call from TCRdb, TRBD1, cannot be confirmed without DNA. CDR3 length: 14 amino acids. Germline CDR1 reads LGHNA; CDR2 reads YNFKEQ. The CDR3 here is CASSQDRGGNTIYF.

The chain links TRBV27 to TRBJ2-6. Germline values: CDR1 MNHEY, CDR2 SMNVEV (reference sequence). This CDR3 is 15 amino acids long. The CDR3 here is CASRVRISGANVLTF.

V and J are TRBV6-2 or TRBV6-3 and TRBJ2-6. The germline gives CDR1 MNHEY, CDR2 SVGEGT. This CDR3 is built from 15 residues. The CDR3: CASTYVDSGANVLTF.